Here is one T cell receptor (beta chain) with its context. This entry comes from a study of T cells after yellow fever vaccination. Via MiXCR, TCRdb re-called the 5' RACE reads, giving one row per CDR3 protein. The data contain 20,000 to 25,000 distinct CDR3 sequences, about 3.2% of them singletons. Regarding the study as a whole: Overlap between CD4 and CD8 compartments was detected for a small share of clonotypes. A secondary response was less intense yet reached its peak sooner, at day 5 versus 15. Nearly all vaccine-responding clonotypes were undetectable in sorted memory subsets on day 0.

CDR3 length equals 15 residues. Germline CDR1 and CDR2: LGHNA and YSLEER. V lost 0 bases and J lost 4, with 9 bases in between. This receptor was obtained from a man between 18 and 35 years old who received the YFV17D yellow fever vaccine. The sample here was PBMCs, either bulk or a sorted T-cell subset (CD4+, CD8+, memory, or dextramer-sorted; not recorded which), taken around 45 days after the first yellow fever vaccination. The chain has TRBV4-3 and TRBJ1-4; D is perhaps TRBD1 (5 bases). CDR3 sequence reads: CASSQDGGFNEKLFF. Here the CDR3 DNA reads TGCGCCAGCAGCCAAGACGGGGGATTTAATGAAAAACTGTTTTTT.